A single sample gave rise to the 22 T cell receptor beta chains below, sequenced in a study of siplizumab effects on memory and regulatory T cells. Data came from immunoSEQ multiplex PCR; TCRdb stores just in-frame clones and leaves some out. The table records some 88,000 clones, 85% to 90% of them present only once. Material for sequencing was CD4+ T cells sorted from blood. These receptors were collected from a human donor in good health.

V is TRBV5-1 and J is TRBJ1-6, with D tentatively TRBD1 (6 bases). Germline V lookup: CDR1 SGHRS, CDR2 YFSETQ. Trimming took off 4 bases at V and 6 bases at J, with 8 bases between the two ends. This CDR3 has 13 residues. CDR3 nucleotide sequence: TGCGCCAGCAGCCCGGACAGTAATTCACCCCTCCACTTT. Amino acid sequence: CASSPDSNSPLHF. Looking up the rest from reference TRBV5-1 and TRBJ1-6 gives the full variable domain: KAGVTQTPRYLIKTRGQQVTLSCSPISGHRSVSWYQQTPGQGLQFLFEYFSETQRNKGNFPGRFSGRQFSNSRSEMNVSTLELGDSALYLCASSPDSNSPLHFGNGTRLTVT.

The CDR3 bases are TGTGCCAGCAGCTTGACAGGGATGAACACTGAAGCTTTCTTT. This encodes CASSLTGMNTEAFF. This chain connects TRBV5-8 to TRBJ1-1, with a tentative D call TRBD1 (6 bases). CDR1 SGHTS and CDR2 YDEGEE come from the germline V gene. Between the trimmed V and J ends, which lost 1 base and 0 bases, there was a span of 7 bases. The CDR3 is 14 amino acids. The full variable domain, completed using reference TRBV5-8 and TRBJ1-1, is EAGVTQSPTHLIKTRGQQATLRCSPISGHTSVYWYQQALGLGLQFLLWYDEGEERNRGNFPPRFSGRQFPNYSSELNVNALELEDSALYLCASSLTGMNTEAFFGQGTRLTVV.

The gene calls are TRBV19 and TRBJ2-3; D is undetermined. Between the trimmed V and J ends, which lost 5 bases and 2 bases, there was a span of 8 bases. This CDR3 has 13 amino acids. The V gene's germline CDR1 is LNHDA and CDR2 SQIVND (reference sequence). The CDR3 reads CASSPSLTDTQYF. CDR3 coding DNA: TGTGCCAGTAGTCCTAGTCTCACAGATACGCAGTATTTT.

This clone was counted once. This rearrangement joins TRBV18 to TRBJ2-7; 10 bases align to TRBD2. The germline CDR1 and CDR2 sequences are KGHSH and LQKENI. This CDR3 has 16 amino acids. V shed 2 bases and J 3 bases; nucleotides not matched to a gene: 7. CDR3 protein: CASSPRTSGAHYEQYF. In nucleotides, the CDR3 is TGTGCCAGCTCACCAAGGACTAGCGGCGCCCACTACGAGCAGTACTTC.

The gene calls are TRBV2 and TRBJ2-7; TRBD2 aligns across 7 bases. The germline gives CDR1 SNHLY, CDR2 FYNNEI. Unmatched junction bases numbered 14, after V lost 4 bases and J lost 2 bases. This CDR3 has 17 amino acids. CDR3 region: CASSGEGQGGHPYEQYF. The CDR3 coding sequence is TGTGCCAGCAGTGGGGAGGGGCAGGGAGGCCACCCCTACGAGCAGTACTTC.

The V gene is TRBV7-2, the J gene TRBJ2-7, with a tentative D call TRBD2 (6 bases). CDR3 length equals 17 residues. V lost 2 bases and J lost 3, with 20 bases in between. Germline lookup yields CDR1 SGHTA and CDR2 FQGNSA. CDR3 coding DNA: TGTGCCAGCAGCTTAATAGGGTACCAGCGGGCCCTCTACGAGCAGTACTTC. Its protein is CASSLIGYQRALYEQYF.

The chain carries TRBV6-6 and TRBJ2-7, with a tentative D call TRBD2 (6 bases). From germline, CDR1 is MNHNY and CDR2 SVGAGI (reference sequence). The CDR3 contains 16 residues. Deletions cut 2 bases from V and 2 bases from J, with 16 bases between. CDR3 protein: CASSYPLAIVPYEQYF. CDR3 DNA: TGTGCCAGCAGTTACCCGCTAGCGATTGTCCCCTACGAGCAGTACTTC.

V usage is TRBV30 and J usage is TRBJ2-7; D is unclear. The CDR3 covers 14 residues. The V and J ends lost 0 bases and 3 bases respectively, with 12 bases between them. The V gene's germline CDR1 is GTSNPN and CDR2 SVGIG (reference sequence). CDR3 DNA: TGTGCCTGGAGTGTAGGTGGAACTTTCTACGAGCAGTACTTC. Protein sequence: CAWSVGGTFYEQYF.

This clone has a single count. The chain recombines TRBV5-1 with TRBJ2-2; 9 nucleotides match TRBD1. CDR1 is SGHRS, CDR2 YFSETQ, per germline. This CDR3 is built from 17 residues. After removal of 0 bases from V and 1 base from J, the junction contained 4 bases not matched to a gene. CDR3 region: CASSLAGQGWNTGELFF. Written as DNA, the CDR3 is TGCGCCAGCAGCTTGGCGGGACAGGGCTGGAACACCGGGGAGCTGTTTTTT.

The CDR3 DNA follows: TGTGCCAGCAGGACACTCAGCTCCTACGAGCAGTACTTC. This encodes CASRTLSSYEQYF. This rearrangement joins TRBV5-6 to TRBJ2-7; D is ambiguous. Germline V gene lookup returns CDR1 SGHDT and CDR2 YYEEEE. The CDR3 is made up of 13 amino acids. V lost 5 bases and J lost 0, with 9 bases in between. The variable domain in full, completed from reference TRBV5-6 and TRBJ2-7, reads DAGVTQSPTHLIKTRGQQVTLRCSPKSGHDTVSWYQQALGQGPQFIFQYYEEEERQRGNFPDRFSGHQFPNYSSELNVNALLLGDSALYLCASRTLSSYEQYFGPGTRLTVT.

This chain connects TRBV4-3 to TRBJ2-3; unclear D gene. Deletions cut 2 bases from V and 5 bases from J, with 11 bases between. This CDR3 is built from 14 residues. CDR1 and CDR2 (germline): LGHNA, YSLEER. The CDR3 loop is CASSQPGRLDTQYF. CDR3 in DNA: TGCGCCAGCAGCCAACCCGGCAGGCTAGATACGCAGTATTTT.

The chain's CDR3 is CASSLAGQRLETQYF. CDR3 nucleotides: TGTGCCAGCAGCTTAGCGGGACAGCGGCTGGAGACCCAGTACTTC. The V gene is TRBV7-8, the J gene TRBJ2-5; 7 bases fit TRBD1. The CDR3 covers 15 residues. From germline, CDR1 is SGHVS and CDR2 FQNEAQ. V lost 0 bases to trimming and J lost 5 bases; unmatched junction nucleotides: 6.

This clone has more than one count but fewer than ten. The chain couples TRBV19 to TRBJ1-5; no definite D call. The CDR3 extends over 12 amino acids. Germline lookup yields CDR1 LNHDA and CDR2 SQIVND (reference sequence). V was shortened by 1 base and J by 5 bases, with 3 bases between the two germline ends. The CDR3, as DNA: TGTGCCAGTAGTATAGGGGATCAGCCCCAGCATTTT. It translates to CASSIGDQPQHF.

This clone was observed a handful of times. This chain connects TRBV30 to TRBJ2-2, with D tentatively TRBD1 or TRBD2 (5 bases each). Germline values: CDR1 GTSNPN, CDR2 SVGIG (reference sequence). There are 12 residues in the CDR3. Between the trimmed V and J ends, which lost 8 bases and 2 bases, there was a span of 9 bases. The CDR3, as DNA: TGTGCCCTTGGGGGTAACACCGGGGAGCTGTTTTTT. Its protein is CALGGNTGELFF.

The gene calls are TRBV30 and TRBJ2-3; D is perhaps TRBD1 (6 bases). Trimming took 2 bases from V and 1 from J, leaving 13 bases between them. This CDR3 comprises 15 residues. CDR1 is GTSNPN and CDR2 is SVGIG in the germline V gene (reference sequence). The CDR3 protein is CAWSLRGGRTDTQYF. As DNA, the CDR3 is TGTGCCTGGAGTCTCAGGGGTGGACGCACAGATACGCAGTATTTT. The whole variable domain, filled in from reference TRBV30 and TRBJ2-3, reads SQTIHQWPATLVQPVGSPLSLECTVEGTSNPNLYWYRQAAGRGLQLLFYSVGIGQISSEVPQNLSASRPQDRQFILSSKKLLLSDSGFYLCAWSLRGGRTDTQYFGPGTRLTVL.

As to this clone: Different DNA sequences within this sample yield the same CDR3. V and J are TRBV5-1 and TRBJ1-1; 8 bases map to TRBD1. CDR1 SGHRS and CDR2 YFSETQ come from the germline V gene. Trimming removed 0 bases from V and 2 bases from J; junction bases left unmatched: 9. There are 17 residues in the CDR3. As DNA, the CDR3 is TGCGCCAGCAGCTTGGGGGGTACAGGGGGGACTAACACTGAAGCTTTCTTT. Its translation is CASSLGGTGGTNTEAFF.

Only a few counts were recorded for this clone. The chain uses TRBV9 and TRBJ1-2; D perhaps matches TRBD1 (6 bases). The CDR3 runs 13 residues. Per the germline V gene, CDR1 is SGDLS and CDR2 is YYNGEE. Deletions cut 4 bases from V and 5 bases from J, with 12 bases between. Here the CDR3 DNA reads TGTGCCAGCAGCCTGGACAGCCAGTATGGCTACACCTTC. The encoded protein is CASSLDSQYGYTF.

The chain uses TRBV2 and TRBJ2-5; 10 bases are a match to TRBD2. With 2 bases clipped from V and 4 bases from J, the junction kept 7 bases outside the gene matches. The CDR3 length is 16 residues. Germline V CDR1 and CDR2: SNHLY, FYNNEI. For the CDR3, the DNA is TGTGCCAGCAGTGAAACAAGCGGGAGGGCCGGAGAGACCCAGTACTTC. This gives the protein CASSETSGRAGETQYF. The variable domain in full, with the rest retrieved from reference TRBV2 and TRBJ2-5, is EPEVTQTPSHQVTQMGQEVILRCVPISNHLYFYWYRQILGQKVEFLVSFYNNEISEKSEIFDDQFSVERPDGSNFTLKIRSTKLEDSAMYFCASSETSGRAGETQYFGPGTRLLVL.

This clone was found once. The chain has TRBV10-3 and TRBJ2-3, with 16 bases lining up with TRBD2. Looked up from germline, CDR1 is ENHRY and CDR2 is SYGVKD. V trimming: 6 bases; J trimming: 2 bases; junction bases outside the gene matches: 8. This CDR3 contains 18 residues. The DNA of the CDR3 is TGTGCCATCAGACCGGGACTAGCGGGAGGGGATAACACAGATACGCAGTATTTT. Its translation: CAIRPGLAGGDNTDTQYF.

J is TRBJ2-7 and V is TRBV18; TRBD1 agrees at 9 bases. Germline-derived CDR1 and CDR2 are KGHSH and LQKENI. J lost 6 bases, V lost 5 bases, and 5 bases had no gene match. This CDR3 has 13 residues. The CDR3 DNA sequence: TGTGCCAGCTCATTACAGGGGGCGGGCGAGCAGTACTTC. It specifies CASSLQGAGEQYF.

The genes are TRBV6-5 and TRBJ2-7; TRBD1 matches 9 bases. Trimming cost V 6 bases and J 2 bases; bases outside gene matches: 2. This CDR3 comprises 13 residues. Germline CDR1 MNHEY, CDR2 SVGAGI. The CDR3 reads CASSRDRAYEQYF. CDR3 in DNA: TGTGCCAGCAGCCGGGACAGGGCCTACGAGCAGTACTTC.

The V gene is TRBV18, the J gene TRBJ2-2; D gene ambiguous. Germline V gives CDR1 KGHSH, CDR2 LQKENI. Trimming removed 3 bases at V and 7 bases at J, with 12 bases between. This CDR3 region has 14 residues. CDR3 protein: CASSPPNFSGELFF. CDR3 nucleotides: TGTGCCAGCTCACCCCCCAACTTCAGCGGGGAGCTGTTTTTT.